This TCR beta chain was sequenced for a study of T-cell reconstitution after alpha-beta-depleted transplantation in children. Unique molecular identifiers were used to barcode this TCRbeta library. Each CDR3 protein is one row after TCRdb ran MiXCR on the PCR reads. The repertoire consists of approximately 400,000 distinct CDR3 sequences, with 11% occurring once and the leading ten covering nearly 5.5%. The specimen comprised PBMCs from the stem cell graft donor, sampled from the stem cell graft. This TCR was recovered from a human donor who donated a stem cell graft to a child with acute myeloid leukemia.

DNA for the CDR3: TGTGCCAGCGTTGGGGGGACTAGCGGGAGTTCAGATACGCAGTATTTT. Its translation: CASVGGTSGSSDTQYF. The chain joins TRBV2 to TRBJ2-3; 14 positions match TRBD2. CDR1 SNHLY and CDR2 FYNNEI come from the germline V gene. This CDR3 contains 16 residues. The V segment lost 8 bases and the J segment 4 bases; nucleotides outside the gene matches: 8.